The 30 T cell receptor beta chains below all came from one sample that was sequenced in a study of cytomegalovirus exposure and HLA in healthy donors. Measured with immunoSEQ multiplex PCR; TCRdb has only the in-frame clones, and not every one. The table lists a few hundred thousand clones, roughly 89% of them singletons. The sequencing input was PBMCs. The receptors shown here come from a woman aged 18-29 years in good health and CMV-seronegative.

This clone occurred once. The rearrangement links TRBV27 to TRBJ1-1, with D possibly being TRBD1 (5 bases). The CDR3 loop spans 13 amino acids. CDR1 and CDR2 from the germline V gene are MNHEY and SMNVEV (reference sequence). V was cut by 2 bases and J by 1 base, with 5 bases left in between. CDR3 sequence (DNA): TGTGCCAGCAGTTTAACAGGGAACACTGAAGCTTTCTTT. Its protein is CASSLTGNTEAFF.

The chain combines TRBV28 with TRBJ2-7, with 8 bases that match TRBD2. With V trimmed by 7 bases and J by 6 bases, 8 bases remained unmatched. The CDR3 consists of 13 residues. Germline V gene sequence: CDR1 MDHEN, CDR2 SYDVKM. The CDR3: CASKGLVTLEQYV. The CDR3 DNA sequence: TGTGCCAGCAAGGGACTAGTGACTCTCGAGCAGTACGTC.

The CDR3 is CATSTGGAGGEQYV. As DNA, the CDR3 is TGTGCCACCAGCACCGGGGGTGCAGGGGGCGAGCAGTACGTC. The chain combines TRBV15 with TRBJ2-7; TRBD1 might be the D (7 bases). V was trimmed by 4 bases and J by 6 bases, leaving 16 bases between them. The germline gives CDR1 LNHNV, CDR2 YYDKDF (reference sequence). This CDR3 comprises 14 residues.

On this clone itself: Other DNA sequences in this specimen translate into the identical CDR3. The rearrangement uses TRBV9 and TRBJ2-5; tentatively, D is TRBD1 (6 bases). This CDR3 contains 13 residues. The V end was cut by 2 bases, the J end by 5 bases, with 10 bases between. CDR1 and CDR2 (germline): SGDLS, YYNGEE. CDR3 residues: CASSVGQGETQYF. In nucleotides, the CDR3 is TGTGCCAGCAGCGTGGGCCAGGGGGAGACCCAGTACTTC.

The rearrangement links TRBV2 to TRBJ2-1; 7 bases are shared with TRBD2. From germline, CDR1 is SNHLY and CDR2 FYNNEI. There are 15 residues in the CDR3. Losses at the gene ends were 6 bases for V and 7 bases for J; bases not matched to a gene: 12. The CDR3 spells CASRASGANLNEQFF. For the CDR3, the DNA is TGTGCCAGCAGAGCGAGCGGGGCCAATTTAAATGAGCAGTTCTTC.

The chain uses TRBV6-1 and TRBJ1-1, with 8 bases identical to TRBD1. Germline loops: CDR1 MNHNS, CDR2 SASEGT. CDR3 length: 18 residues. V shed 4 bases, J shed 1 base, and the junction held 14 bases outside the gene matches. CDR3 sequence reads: CASSVDDRGFAGNTEAFF. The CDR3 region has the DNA TGTGCCAGCAGTGTCGATGACAGGGGCTTTGCTGGGAACACTGAAGCTTTCTTT.

The CDR3 is CASSYPTSQETQYF. The DNA for the CDR3 is TGCGCCAGCAGCTACCCCACCAGCCAAGAGACCCAGTACTTC. This sequence joins TRBV5-1 and TRBJ2-5; no firm D call. Trimming shortened V by 3 bases and J by 1 base, and 10 bases separated the two germline ends. The CDR3 runs 14 residues. The germline V gene encodes CDR1 SGHRS and CDR2 YFSETQ.

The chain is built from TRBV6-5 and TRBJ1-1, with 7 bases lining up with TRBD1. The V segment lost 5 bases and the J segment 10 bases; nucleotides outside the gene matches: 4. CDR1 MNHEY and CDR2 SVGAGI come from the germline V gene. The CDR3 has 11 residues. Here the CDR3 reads CASSRQGRAFF. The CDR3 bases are TGTGCCAGCAGTAGACAGGGTAGAGCTTTCTTT.

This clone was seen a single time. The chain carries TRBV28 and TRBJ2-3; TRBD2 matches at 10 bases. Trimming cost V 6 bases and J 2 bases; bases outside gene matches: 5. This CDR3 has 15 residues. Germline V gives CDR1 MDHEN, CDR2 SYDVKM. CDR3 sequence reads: CASRGTSGTTDTQYF. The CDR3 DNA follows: TGTGCCAGCAGGGGAACTAGCGGGACCACAGATACGCAGTATTTT.

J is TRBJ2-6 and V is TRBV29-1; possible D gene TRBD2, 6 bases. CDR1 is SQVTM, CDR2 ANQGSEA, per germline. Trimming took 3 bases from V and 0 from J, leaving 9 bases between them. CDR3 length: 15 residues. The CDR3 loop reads CSVEYGSSGANVLTF. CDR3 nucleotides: TGCAGCGTTGAGTACGGGAGCTCTGGGGCCAACGTCCTGACTTTC.

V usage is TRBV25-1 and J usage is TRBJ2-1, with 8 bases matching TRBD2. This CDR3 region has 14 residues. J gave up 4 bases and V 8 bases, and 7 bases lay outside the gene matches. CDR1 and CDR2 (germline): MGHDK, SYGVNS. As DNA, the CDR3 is TGTGCCAGCGCTCGGGGGGGACCTTACAATGAGCAGTTCTTC. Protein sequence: CASARGGPYNEQFF.

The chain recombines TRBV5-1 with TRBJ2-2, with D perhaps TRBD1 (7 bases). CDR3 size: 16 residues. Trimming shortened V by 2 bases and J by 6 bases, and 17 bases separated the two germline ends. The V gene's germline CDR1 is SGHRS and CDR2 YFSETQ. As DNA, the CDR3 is TGCGCCAGCAGCTTAATCGGCGACAGGGAGGCCGGGGAGCTGTTTTTT. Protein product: CASSLIGDREAGELFF.

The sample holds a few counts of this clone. CDR3 sequence reads: CASSFSGFYGYTF. In DNA form, the CDR3 reads TGTGCCAGCAGTTTCTCGGGATTCTATGGCTACACCTTC. This chain uses TRBV27 with TRBJ1-2; D unclear. This CDR3 is built from 13 residues. Trimming removed 3 bases at V and 4 bases at J, with 9 bases between. Germline CDR1 and CDR2: MNHEY and SMNVEV (reference sequence).

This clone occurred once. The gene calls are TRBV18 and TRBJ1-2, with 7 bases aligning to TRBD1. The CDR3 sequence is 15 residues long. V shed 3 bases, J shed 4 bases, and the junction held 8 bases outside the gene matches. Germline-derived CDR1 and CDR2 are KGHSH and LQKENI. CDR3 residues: CASSPTQGLGYGYTF. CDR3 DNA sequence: TGTGCCAGCTCACCCACACAGGGGTTAGGCTATGGCTACACCTTC.

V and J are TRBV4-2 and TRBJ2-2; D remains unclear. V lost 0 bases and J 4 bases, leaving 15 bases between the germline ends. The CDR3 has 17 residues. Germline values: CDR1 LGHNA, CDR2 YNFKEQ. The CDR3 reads CASSQDMVLATTGELFF. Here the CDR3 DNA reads TGTGCCAGCAGCCAAGATATGGTATTAGCCACCACCGGGGAGCTGTTTTTT.

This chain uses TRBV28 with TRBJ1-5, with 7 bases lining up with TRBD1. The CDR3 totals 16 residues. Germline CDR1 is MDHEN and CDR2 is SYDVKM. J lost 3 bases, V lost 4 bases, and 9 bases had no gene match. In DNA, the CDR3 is TGTGCCAGCAGTTCCCCCGGGACAGCAAACAATCAGCCCCAGCATTTT. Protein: CASSSPGTANNQPQHF.

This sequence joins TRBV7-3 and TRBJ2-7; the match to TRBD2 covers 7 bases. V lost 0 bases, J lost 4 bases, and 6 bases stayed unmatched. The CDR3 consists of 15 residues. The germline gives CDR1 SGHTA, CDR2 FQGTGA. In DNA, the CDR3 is TGTGCCAGCAGCTTAACGGGGGGGACCCCATACGAGCAGTACTTC. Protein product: CASSLTGGTPYEQYF. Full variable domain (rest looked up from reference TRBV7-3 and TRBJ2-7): GAGVSQTPSNKVTEKGKYVELRCDPISGHTALYWYRQSLGQGPEFLIYFQGTGAADDSGLPNDRFFAVRPEGSVSTLKIQRTERGDSAVYLCASSLTGGTPYEQYFGPGTRLTVT.

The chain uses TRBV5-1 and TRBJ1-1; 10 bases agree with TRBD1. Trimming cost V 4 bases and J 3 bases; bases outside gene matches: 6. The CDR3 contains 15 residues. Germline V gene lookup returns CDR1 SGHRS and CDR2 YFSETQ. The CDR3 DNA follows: TGCGCCAGCAGCCCCCGGACAGGGGGGGACACTGAAGCTTTCTTT. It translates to CASSPRTGGDTEAFF.

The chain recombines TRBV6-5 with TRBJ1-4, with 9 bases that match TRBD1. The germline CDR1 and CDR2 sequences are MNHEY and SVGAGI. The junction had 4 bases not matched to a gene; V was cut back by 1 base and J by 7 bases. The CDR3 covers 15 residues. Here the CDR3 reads CASSYYGTGTEKLFF. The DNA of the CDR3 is TGTGCCAGCAGTTACTATGGGACAGGGACTGAAAAACTGTTTTTT.

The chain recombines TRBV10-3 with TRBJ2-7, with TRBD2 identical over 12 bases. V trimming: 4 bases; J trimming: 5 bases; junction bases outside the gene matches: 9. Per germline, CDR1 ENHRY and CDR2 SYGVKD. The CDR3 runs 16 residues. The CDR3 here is CAISASLAGGPHEQYV. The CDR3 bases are TGTGCCATCAGTGCTTCTCTAGCGGGGGGGCCCCACGAGCAGTACGTC.

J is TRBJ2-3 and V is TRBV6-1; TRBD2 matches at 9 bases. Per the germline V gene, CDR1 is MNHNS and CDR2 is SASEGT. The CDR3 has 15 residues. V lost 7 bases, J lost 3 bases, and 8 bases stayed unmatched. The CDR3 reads CASTEGSGSTDTQYF. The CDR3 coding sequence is TGTGCCAGCACCGAGGGTAGCGGGAGTACAGATACGCAGTATTTT.

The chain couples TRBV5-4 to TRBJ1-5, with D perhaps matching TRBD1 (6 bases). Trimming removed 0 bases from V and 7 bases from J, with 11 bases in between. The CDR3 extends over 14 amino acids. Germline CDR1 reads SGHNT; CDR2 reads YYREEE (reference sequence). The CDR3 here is CASSLAGAEQPQHF. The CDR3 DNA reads TGTGCCAGCAGCTTGGCAGGGGCGGAACAGCCCCAGCATTTT. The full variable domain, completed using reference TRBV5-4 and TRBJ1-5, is ETGVTQSPTHLIKTRGQQVTLRCSSQSGHNTVSWYQQALGQGPQFIFQYYREEENGRGNFPPRFSGLQFPNYSSELNVNALELDDSALYLCASSLAGAEQPQHFGDGTRLSIL.

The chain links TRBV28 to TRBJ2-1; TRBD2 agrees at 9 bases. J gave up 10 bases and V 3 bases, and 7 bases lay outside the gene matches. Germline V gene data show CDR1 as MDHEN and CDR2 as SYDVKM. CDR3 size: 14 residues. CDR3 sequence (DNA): TGTGCCAGCAGTTTCTGGCGGGGGGGCCAGGAGCAGTTCTTC. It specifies CASSFWRGGQEQFF.

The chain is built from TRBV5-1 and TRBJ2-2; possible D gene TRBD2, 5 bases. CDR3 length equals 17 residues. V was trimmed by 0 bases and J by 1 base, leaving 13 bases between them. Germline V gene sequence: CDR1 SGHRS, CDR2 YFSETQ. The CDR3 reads CASSLALVGENTGELFF. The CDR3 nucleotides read TGCGCCAGCAGCTTGGCTCTGGTCGGGGAGAACACCGGGGAGCTGTTTTTT.

CDR3 protein: CASSWVSKGDSSYEQYF. CDR3 DNA sequence: TGTGCCAGCAGCTGGGTATCAAAAGGGGACAGCTCCTACGAGCAGTACTTC. The J gene is TRBJ2-7, the V gene TRBV5-6, with TRBD1 matching 7 bases. The CDR3 runs to 17 residues. Germline V gene sequence: CDR1 SGHDT, CDR2 YYEEEE. Trimming cost V 3 bases and J 0 bases; bases outside gene matches: 12. Variable domain in full (rest from reference TRBV5-6 and TRBJ2-7): DAGVTQSPTHLIKTRGQQVTLRCSPKSGHDTVSWYQQALGQGPQFIFQYYEEEERQRGNFPDRFSGHQFPNYSSELNVNALLLGDSALYLCASSWVSKGDSSYEQYFGPGTRLTVT.

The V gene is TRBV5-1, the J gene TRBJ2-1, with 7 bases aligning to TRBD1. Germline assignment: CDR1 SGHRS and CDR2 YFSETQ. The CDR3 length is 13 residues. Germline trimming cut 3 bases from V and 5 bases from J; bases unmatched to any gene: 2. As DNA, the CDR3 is TGCGCCAGCAGCTCGGGACAGCACAATGAGCAGTTCTTC. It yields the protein CASSSGQHNEQFF. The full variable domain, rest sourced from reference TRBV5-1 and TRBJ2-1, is KAGVTQTPRYLIKTRGQQVTLSCSPISGHRSVSWYQQTPGQGLQFLFEYFSETQRNKGNFPGRFSGRQFSNSRSEMNVSTLELGDSALYLCASSSGQHNEQFFGPGTRLTVL.

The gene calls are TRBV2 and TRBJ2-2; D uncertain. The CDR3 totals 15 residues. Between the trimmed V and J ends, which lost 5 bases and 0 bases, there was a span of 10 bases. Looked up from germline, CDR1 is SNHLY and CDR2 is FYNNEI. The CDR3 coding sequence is TGTGCCAGCAGTACCCAGAAACCGAACACCGGGGAGCTGTTTTTT. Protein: CASSTQKPNTGELFF.

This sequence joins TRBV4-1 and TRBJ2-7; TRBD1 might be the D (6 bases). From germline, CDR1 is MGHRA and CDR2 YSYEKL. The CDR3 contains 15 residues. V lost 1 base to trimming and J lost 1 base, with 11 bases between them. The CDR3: CASSQAPQGSYEQYV. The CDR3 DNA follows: TGCGCCAGCAGCCAAGCCCCACAGGGATCCTACGAGCAGTACGTC.

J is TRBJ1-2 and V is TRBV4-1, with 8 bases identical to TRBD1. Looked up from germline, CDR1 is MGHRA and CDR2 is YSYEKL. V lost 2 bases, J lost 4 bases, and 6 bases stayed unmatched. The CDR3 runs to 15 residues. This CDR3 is CASSQPTGALYGYTF. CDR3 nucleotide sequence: TGCGCCAGCAGCCAACCGACAGGGGCCCTCTATGGCTACACCTTC.

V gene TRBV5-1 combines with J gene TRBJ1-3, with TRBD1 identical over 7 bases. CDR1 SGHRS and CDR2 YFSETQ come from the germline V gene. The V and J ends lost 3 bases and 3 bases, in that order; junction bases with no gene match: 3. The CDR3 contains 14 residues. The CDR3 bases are TGCGCCAGCAGCTCATGGACAGGTGGAAACACCATATATTTT. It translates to CASSSWTGGNTIYF.